These T cell receptor beta chains were read from a single sample in a study of CD8 T cells in Susac syndrome. TCRdb re-analysed the immunoSEQ multiplex PCR reads in MiXCR, keeping a single row per CDR3 protein. The sample records around 300,000 distinct CDR3 sequences, about 88% being singletons. Sequencing was performed on CD8+ T cells from PBMCs. The receptors derive from a human donor with multiple sclerosis. Both conserved end residues are part of each CDR3. D genes are given only for firm matches. Only some rows state a clone size, as once, few, many or a class for expanded clones.

J	V	D	size	CDR3	DNA
TRBJ1-5	TRBV4-3	-	once	CASSQDNGASNQPQHF	TGCGCCAGCAGCCAAGATAACGGGGCTAGCAATCAGCCCCAGCATTTT
TRBJ2-3	TRBV20-1	TRBD1	-	CSAQRYRDRAADTQYF	TGCAGTGCGCAGCGATACCGGGACAGGGCGGCAGATACGCAGTATTTT
TRBJ2-5	TRBV25-1	-	-	CASSETRAETQYF	TGTGCCAGCAGTGAGACCCGAGCGGAGACCCAGTACTTC
TRBJ1-2	TRBV19	TRBD1	-	CASSGDRADGYGYTF	TGTGCCAGTAGTGGGGACAGGGCGGACGGATATGGCTACACCTTC
TRBJ2-7	TRBV19	-	-	CASAASGGQTYEQYF	TGTGCCAGTGCCGCTTCTGGCGGGCAAACCTACGAACAGTACTTC
TRBJ2-4	TRBV4-1	-	-	CASSQGLAKNIQYF	TGCGCCAGCAGCCAAGGGCTAGCCAAAAACATTCAGTACTTC
TRBJ2-5	TRBV9	TRBD2	-	CASSVVGLAGGETQYF	TGTGCCAGCAGCGTAGTGGGACTAGCAGGCGGAGAGACCCAGTACTTC
TRBJ2-7	TRBV3-1	-	-	CASRRTILRVGDYEQYF	TGTGCCAGCAGACGGACCATCCTTAGGGTGGGGGACTACGAGCAGTACTTC
TRBJ2-5	TRBV27	-	-	CASSRLEEETQYF	TGTGCCAGCAGCCGCTTAGAGGAAGAGACCCAGTACTTC
TRBJ2-7	TRBV12-3/TRBV12-4	TRBD2	-	CASSLGSGSVYEQYF	TGTGCCAGCAGTTTAGGGAGCGGGAGCGTCTACGAGCAGTACTTC
TRBJ2-4	TRBV5-4	-	-	CASSSGDRLQYF	TGTGCCAGCAGCAGCGGGGACAGGCTTCAGTACTTC
TRBJ1-5	TRBV6-5	-	-	CASSYDLNQPQHF	TGTGCCAGCAGTTACGACCTGAATCAGCCCCAGCATTTT
TRBJ1-1	TRBV12-3/TRBV12-4	-	-	CASSPGLVAEAFF	TGTGCCAGCAGCCCAGGTCTAGTGGCTGAAGCTTTCTTT
TRBJ2-7	TRBV7-6	TRBD2	-	CASSLEPSGPYEQYF	TGTGCCAGCAGCTTAGAGCCTAGCGGACCCTACGAGCAGTACTTC
TRBJ2-1	TRBV27	-	once	CASSLVGDHSYNEQFF	TGTGCCAGCAGTTTAGTCGGGGACCACTCCTACAATGAGCAGTTCTTC
TRBJ1-5	TRBV27	-	-	CASSLSIAQPQHF	TGTGCCAGCAGTTTATCGATAGCTCAGCCCCAGCATTTT
TRBJ2-3	TRBV20-1	-	-	CSAREVDTQYF	TGCAGTGCCAGAGAGGTAGATACGCAGTATTTT
TRBJ2-3	TRBV6-1	-	few	CASLDHTDTQYF	TGTGCCAGCCTGGATCACACAGATACGCAGTATTTT
TRBJ2-7	TRBV7-2	-	-	CASSPDAFYEQYF	TGTGCCAGCAGCCCGGACGCTTTCTACGAGCAGTACTTC
TRBJ1-1	TRBV14	TRBD1	-	CASSQGGQGARTEAFF	TGTGCCAGCAGCCAAGGGGGACAGGGGGCGCGCACTGAAGCTTTCTTT
TRBJ2-5	TRBV5-1	-	-	CASSLAVVTPGRETQYF	TGCGCCAGCAGCTTGGCGGTCGTCACACCGGGAAGGGAGACCCAGTACTTC
TRBJ2-1	TRBV28	TRBD2	once	CASTATSGGGLSFF	TGTGCCAGCACCGCGACTAGCGGGGGAGGATTGAGTTTCTTC
TRBJ1-1	TRBV20-1	-	-	CSARDTEHTEAFF	TGCAGTGCTAGAGATACCGAACACACTGAAGCTTTCTTT
TRBJ2-3	TRBV28	-	-	CASTSVYTDTQYF	TGTGCCAGCACTAGCGTCTACACAGATACGCAGTATTTT
TRBJ2-3	TRBV9	-	few	CASSVVAGGTDTQYF	TGTGCCAGCAGCGTAGTGGCTGGTGGCACAGATACGCAGTATTTT
TRBJ1-2	TRBV5-1	-	-	CASSFNGGDGYTF	TGCGCCAGCAGCTTTAACGGCGGGGATGGCTACACCTTC
TRBJ1-2	TRBV5-8	TRBD1	-	CASSLRKGALGYTF	TGTGCCAGCAGCTTGAGGAAGGGGGCCTTAGGCTACACCTTC
TRBJ2-7	TRBV19	-	-	CASTPEIRERQGTEQYF	TGTGCCAGTACCCCCGAGATCCGGGAGAGGCAAGGTACCGAGCAGTACTTC
TRBJ1-4	TRBV7-9	-	-	CASSPPLRINEKLFF	TGTGCCAGCAGCCCCCCGTTGAGGATAAATGAAAAACTGTTTTTT
TRBJ2-1	TRBV3-1	TRBD1	-	CASSLTGVEYNEQFF	TGTGCCAGCAGCCTGACAGGGGTCGAGTACAATGAGCAGTTCTTC
TRBJ2-1	TRBV7-2	-	-	CASSLVVDSARDEQFF	TGTGCCAGCAGCTTAGTTGTGGATTCGGCCAGAGATGAGCAGTTCTTC
TRBJ2-7	TRBV6-5	TRBD1	-	CASSYSKGAILEQYF	TGTGCCAGCAGTTACTCGAAGGGGGCGATTTTGGAGCAGTACTTC
TRBJ2-3	TRBV12-3/TRBV12-4	TRBD2	-	CASSLVRGRGTDTQYF	TGTGCCAGCAGTTTAGTCCGCGGGAGAGGGACAGATACGCAGTATTTT
TRBJ2-1	TRBV28	TRBD2	-	CASNPPGVAAGVTHNEQFF	TGTGCCAGCAACCCTCCGGGGGTCGCAGCGGGAGTCACCCACAATGAGCAGTTCTTC
TRBJ2-7	TRBV18	-	-	CASSPPGGLEQYF	TGTGCCAGCTCACCACCGGGCGGGCTAGAGCAGTACTTC
TRBJ1-5	TRBV27	-	-	CASSISQGFNQPQHF	TGTGCCAGCAGTATCAGCCAGGGATTCAATCAGCCCCAGCATTTT
TRBJ1-1	TRBV6-5	-	-	CATGRTEAFF	TGTGCCACCGGGCGCACTGAAGCTTTCTTT
TRBJ2-2	TRBV6-5	-	-	CASSNGPPQLSGELFF	TGTGCCAGCAGTAACGGACCTCCACAACTTAGCGGGGAGCTGTTTTTT
TRBJ2-3	TRBV7-9	-	-	CASSLPDDTDTQYF	TGTGCCAGCAGCTTACCCGACGATACAGATACGCAGTATTTT
TRBJ2-3	TRBV2	TRBD2	-	CASNKRGSTDTQYF	TGTGCCAGCAATAAGCGGGGGAGCACAGATACGCAGTATTTT
TRBJ2-2	TRBV3-1	-	-	CASSQDILATNTGELFF	TGTGCCAGCAGCCAAGATATCCTAGCGACGAACACCGGGGAGCTGTTTTTT
TRBJ2-2	TRBV24-1	-	-	CATSGVSMGTGELFF	TGTGCCACCAGTGGGGTTAGCATGGGCACCGGGGAGCTGTTTTTT
TRBJ2-1	TRBV14	-	-	CASHRTTDNEQFF	TGTGCCAGCCACAGGACGACCGACAATGAGCAGTTCTTC
TRBJ1-1	TRBV11-2	-	-	CASTPPVGIPEAFF	TGTGCCAGCACCCCCCCGGTAGGGATCCCTGAAGCTTTCTTT
TRBJ2-5	TRBV27	-	once	CASSGRQAQETQYF	TGTGCCAGCAGTGGCCGACAGGCCCAAGAGACCCAGTACTTC
TRBJ2-7	TRBV29-1	-	-	CSVQRRGEQYF	TGCAGCGTCCAAAGGAGGGGCGAGCAGTACTTC
TRBJ1-1	TRBV7-9	-	-	CASSREGIFF	TGTGCCAGCAGCCGCGAGGGAATTTTCTTT
TRBJ2-5	TRBV2	-	-	CASSSTDPQETQYF	TGTGCCAGCAGTTCGACCGACCCCCAAGAGACCCAGTACTTC
TRBJ1-5	TRBV12-3/TRBV12-4	-	-	CASSLGQETTNQPQHF	TGTGCCAGCAGTTTAGGGCAGGAGACAACCAATCAGCCCCAGCATTTT
TRBJ2-1	TRBV7-6	-	-	CASTLRQGISYNEQFF	TGTGCCAGCACCCTGAGGCAGGGGATCTCCTACAATGAGCAGTTCTTC